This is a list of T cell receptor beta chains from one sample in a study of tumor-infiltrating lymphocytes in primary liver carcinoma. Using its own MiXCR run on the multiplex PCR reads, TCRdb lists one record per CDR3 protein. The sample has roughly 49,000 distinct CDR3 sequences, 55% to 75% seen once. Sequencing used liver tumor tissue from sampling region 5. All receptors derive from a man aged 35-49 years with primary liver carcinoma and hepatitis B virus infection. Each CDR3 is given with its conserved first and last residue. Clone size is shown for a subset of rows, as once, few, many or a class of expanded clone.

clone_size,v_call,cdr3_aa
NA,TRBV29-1,CGVGGRATGTQYF
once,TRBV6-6,CASSYTPFNTGGLFF
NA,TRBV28,CASSLPGGGTGELFF
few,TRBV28,CASSLGVFISGANVLTF
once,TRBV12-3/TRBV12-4,CVSSLGSQETQYF
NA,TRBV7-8,CASSSAEAYNEQFF
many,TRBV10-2,CASSDWTGGLVGYTF
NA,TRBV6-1,CATSNGPYEQYF
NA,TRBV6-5,CASSIWTGVKAGANVLAF
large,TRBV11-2,CASSLVGRGTGELFF
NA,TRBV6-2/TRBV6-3,CASSRGIRIETQYF
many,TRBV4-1,CASSHSTGYGETRYF
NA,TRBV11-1,CASSLGSRGGVVETQYF
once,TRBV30,CVCGTGTEQYF
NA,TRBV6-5,CASGEQNTEAFF
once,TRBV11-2,CASSLLGANSFLHF
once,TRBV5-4,CACSPRGRTNEKLFF
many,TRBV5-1,CASSFRTTNTGELFF
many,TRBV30,CAWRLGRTQYF
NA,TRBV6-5,CASSPDSYSYNQHFF
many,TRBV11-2,CASSLRGDQPQHF
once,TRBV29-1,CSVLDVPEQFF
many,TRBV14,CASSQGDSQSTDTQYF
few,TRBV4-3,CASSQDGSLAKNIQYF
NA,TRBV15,CATSTGNIQYF
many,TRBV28,CASSSIAGVQYEQYF
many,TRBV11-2,CASSQTPGGGKETQYF
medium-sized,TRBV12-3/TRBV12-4,CASSSLTSGRPDEQFF
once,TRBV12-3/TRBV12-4,CASSLGQGVTGELFF
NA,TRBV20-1,CSARPVVEPTREPQHF
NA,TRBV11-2,CTSSLTDIAYEQYF
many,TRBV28,CASNSGRYEQYF
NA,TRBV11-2,CASSISYRDPVKQVRSYNKQFF
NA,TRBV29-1,CSVGLPTGKLFF
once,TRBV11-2,CASSLSGTRGELFF
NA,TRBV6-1,CVSSEAASGPYSTDTQYF
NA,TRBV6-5,CASSLWTGVKAGVNVLTF
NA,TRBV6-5,CASSYGESSSETQYF
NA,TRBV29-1,CSGGQGTWEQFF
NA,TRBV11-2,CASTLTDTAYKRYF
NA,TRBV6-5,CASSYGNGGYNEQFF
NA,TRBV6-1,CALSGALGSPLHF
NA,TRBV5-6,CASSLVYFYEQYF
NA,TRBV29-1,CSVAQGALGVNLLTF
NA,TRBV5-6,CDSTPDGREGREQFF
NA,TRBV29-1,CIVRDNYNQPQHF
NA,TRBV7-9,CASSLDQGNTIYF
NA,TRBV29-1,CIVAVGTDLNYGYTF
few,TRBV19,CANTPPGRQETQYF
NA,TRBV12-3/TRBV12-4,CASSTGQAIYCYTF